A single sample gave rise to the 21 T cell receptor beta chains below, sequenced in a study of blood T cell repertoires in COVID-19. The assay was immunoSEQ multiplex PCR, and TCRdb's table has in-frame clones only and misses some. Of a few hundred thousand clones listed, roughly 90% are singletons. The specimen sequenced was peripheral blood. The receptors stem from a woman aged 55-69 years with COVID-19, enrolled during active disease.

This rearrangement joins TRBV2 to TRBJ1-1, with D uncertain. Germline V lookup: CDR1 SNHLY, CDR2 FYNNEI. V shed 7 bases and J shed 0 bases, with 15 bases lying between them. The CDR3 loop spans 15 amino acids. The CDR3 DNA follows: TGTGCCAGCACCCCGGAGGTGCAGCTGAACACTGAAGCTTTCTTT. Translating it yields CASTPEVQLNTEAFF.

The chain recombines TRBV18 with TRBJ1-5, with TRBD1 matching 8 bases. Trimming cost V 6 bases and J 7 bases; bases outside gene matches: 11. Germline CDR1 KGHSH, CDR2 LQKENI. This CDR3 has 15 residues. The CDR3 protein is CASSYDRGGTQPQHF. In nucleotides, the CDR3 is TGTGCCAGCTCGTATGACAGGGGTGGAACCCAGCCCCAGCATTTT.

This chain connects TRBV7-9 to TRBJ2-5; a possible D gene is TRBD2 (6 bases). The CDR3 is 15 amino acids. Germline V gene lookup returns CDR1 SEHNR and CDR2 FQNEAQ (reference sequence). Trimming pared 8 bases from V and 2 bases from J, leaving 18 bases between. CDR3 DNA sequence: TGTGCCAGCTCCACCGGGAGCAGTCAACAAGAGACCCAGTACTTC. This encodes CASSTGSSQQETQYF.

The chain is built from TRBV29-1 and TRBJ1-2, with 10 bases identical to TRBD1. Trimming cost V 3 bases and J 3 bases; bases outside gene matches: 1. The CDR3 consists of 13 residues. CDR1 is SQVTM, CDR2 ANQGSEA, per germline. The CDR3 nucleotides read TGCAGCGTTGACGGACAGGGGGACTATGGCTACACCTTC. It codes for CSVDGQGDYGYTF.

In this sample, this clone turned up once. The gene calls are TRBV7-3 and TRBJ2-2, with D possibly TRBD1 on 6 matching bases. Trimming shortened V by 2 bases and J by 4 bases, and 14 bases separated the two germline ends. The CDR3 runs 16 residues. Germline lookup yields CDR1 SGHTA and CDR2 FQGTGA. The CDR3 DNA is TGTGCCAGCAGCTTACGGACAGCCCGTGGCACCGGGGAGCTGTTTTTT. This codes for CASSLRTARGTGELFF.

CDR3: CASSPFYSNQPQHF. In DNA, the CDR3 is TGTGCCAGCAGTCCCTTTTATAGCAATCAGCCCCAGCATTTT. The chain links TRBV27 to TRBJ1-5; D call uncertain. Per germline, CDR1 MNHEY and CDR2 SMNVEV (reference sequence). V gave up 5 bases and J gave up 0 bases, with 8 bases separating them. The CDR3 totals 14 residues.

This chain connects TRBV6-2 or TRBV6-3 to TRBJ2-3; 11 nucleotides match TRBD2. CDR1 and CDR2 from the germline V gene are MNHEY and SVGEGT. V was pared by 6 bases and J by 3 bases, with 11 bases of the junction left unmatched. CDR3 length: 17 residues. In DNA form, the CDR3 reads TGTGCCAGCAGCAACGGGTTAGCGGGGGGGATAACAGATACGCAGTATTTT. As protein: CASSNGLAGGITDTQYF.

The V call is TRBV19, the J call TRBJ1-1, with TRBD1 as a possible D gene (5 bases). Trimming removed 2 bases at V and 1 base at J, with 11 bases between. This CDR3 comprises 15 residues. Germline CDR1 LNHDA, CDR2 SQIVND (reference sequence). CDR3 coding DNA: TGTGCCAGTAGTATACCGGGGGATAGGAACACTGAAGCTTTCTTT. Translation: CASSIPGDRNTEAFF.

The chain links TRBV5-1 to TRBJ1-5; D remains unclear. CDR1 is SGHRS and CDR2 is YFSETQ in the germline V gene. The V end lost 1 base, the J end lost 6 bases, and 8 bases lay between the germline ends. The CDR3 totals 13 residues. This CDR3 is CASSLSLGQPQHF. CDR3 in DNA: TGCGCCAGCAGCTTGTCACTTGGTCAGCCCCAGCATTTT.

This chain links TRBV7-3 with TRBJ1-2; possible D gene TRBD1, 6 bases. The V gene's germline CDR1 is SGHTA and CDR2 FQGTGA. Trimming took 5 bases from V and 3 from J, leaving 10 bases between them. This CDR3 has 13 amino acids. Here the CDR3 reads CASSLAGDYGYTF. Written as DNA, the CDR3 is TGTGCCAGCAGCCTCGCAGGGGACTATGGCTACACCTTC.

The chain combines TRBV7-2 with TRBJ2-5; 11 bases fit TRBD2. This CDR3 contains 17 residues. With 2 bases clipped from V and 2 bases from J, the junction kept 7 bases outside the gene matches. Germline V gene data show CDR1 as SGHTA and CDR2 as FQGNSA. The CDR3 DNA follows: TGTGCCAGCAGCTTAAAGAAGACTAGCGGGACACAAGAGACCCAGTACTTC. This sequence encodes CASSLKKTSGTQETQYF.

The V gene is TRBV28, the J gene TRBJ2-7; the match to TRBD2 covers 7 bases. The CDR3 totals 17 residues. The V segment lost 6 bases and the J segment 2 bases; nucleotides outside the gene matches: 16. Germline values: CDR1 MDHEN, CDR2 SYDVKM. This CDR3 is CASSPPWDYSAPYEQYF. In DNA form, the CDR3 reads TGTGCCAGCAGCCCACCTTGGGACTACTCGGCCCCCTACGAGCAGTACTTC.

J is TRBJ2-2 and V is TRBV4-2, with TRBD2 matching over 10 bases. CDR3 length: 17 amino acids. With 4 bases clipped from V and 2 bases from J, the junction kept 7 bases outside the gene matches. CDR1 is LGHNA, CDR2 YNFKEQ, per germline. The CDR3, as DNA: TGTGCCAGCAGCCGAAAACTAGCGGGGATCAACACCGGGGAGCTGTTTTTT. Translating it yields CASSRKLAGINTGELFF.

The rearrangement uses TRBV23-1 and TRBJ1-1, with TRBD1 as a possible D gene (6 bases). TRBV23-1 is designated an ORF whose function remains uncertain. CDR3 length: 17 residues. V gave up 4 bases and J gave up 6 bases, with 24 bases separating them. The CDR3 region has the DNA TGCGCCAGCAGTCTTTCATGCAGGGGCCCGGCTGAATCTGAAGCTTTCTTT. Its translation is CASSLSCRGPAESEAFF.

This clone was seen at least ten times. The chain combines TRBV4-1 with TRBJ1-2, with TRBD1 identical over 10 bases. V was pared by 3 bases and J by 7 bases, with 5 bases of the junction left unmatched. The CDR3 extends over 14 amino acids. Germline V lookup: CDR1 MGHRA, CDR2 YSYEKL. The CDR3 sequence is CASSQVGTGVGYTF. CDR3 DNA: TGCGCCAGCAGCCAGGTGGGGACAGGGGTTGGCTACACCTTC.

The chain uses TRBV2 and TRBJ2-3; D is perhaps TRBD1 (5 bases). The germline CDR1 and CDR2 sequences are SNHLY and FYNNEI. The CDR3 is 12 amino acids. Trimming removed 7 bases at V and 4 bases at J, with 9 bases between. The CDR3 loop reads CASTPRADTQYF. In DNA form, the CDR3 reads TGTGCCAGCACCCCCAGGGCAGATACGCAGTATTTT.

The gene calls are TRBV27 and TRBJ1-1; D is uncertain. Trimming stripped 3 bases from V and 7 bases from J, with 6 bases between. This CDR3 comprises 11 residues. Germline CDR1 reads MNHEY; CDR2 reads SMNVEV (reference sequence). CDR3 in amino acids: CASSFGLEAFF. In nucleotides, the CDR3 is TGTGCCAGCAGTTTTGGGCTTGAAGCTTTCTTT.

This rearrangement joins TRBV6-6 to TRBJ1-4; tentative D call: TRBD1 (6 bases). Trimming left V 2 bases short and J 13 bases short, with 14 bases between. This CDR3 is 13 amino acids long. Germline values: CDR1 MNHNY, CDR2 SVGAGI (reference sequence). This CDR3 is CASSYEGGQALFF. CDR3 nucleotide sequence: TGTGCCAGCAGTTACGAGGGGGGGCAGGCACTGTTTTTT.

With regard to this clone: Other DNA sequences from this sample encode an identical CDR3 as well. V and J are TRBV7-6 and TRBJ1-2; the D gene is possibly TRBD1 (5 bases). CDR1 and CDR2 (germline): SGHVS, FNYEAQ. The CDR3 consists of 13 residues. Between the trimmed V and J ends, which lost 3 bases and 4 bases, there was a span of 9 bases. The CDR3 nucleotides are TGTGCCAGCAGCTTGGGGAGGGGCTATGGCTACACCTTC. It codes for CASSLGRGYGYTF.

The table lists this clone with a few counts. This sequence joins TRBV30 and TRBJ1-1, with D maybe TRBD1 (5 bases). Germline V gives CDR1 GTSNPN, CDR2 SVGIG (reference sequence). This CDR3 spans 13 amino acids. The V end lost 1 base, the J end lost 3 bases, and 9 bases lay between the germline ends. In DNA form, the CDR3 reads TGTGCCTGGAGTGGGGGGGATTACACTGAAGCTTTCTTT. It codes for CAWSGGDYTEAFF.

The V gene is TRBV5-4, the J gene TRBJ1-2; tentatively, D is TRBD1 (6 bases). The germline V gene encodes CDR1 SGHNT and CDR2 YYREEE (reference sequence). The germline V and J ends were trimmed by 7 bases and 2 bases, with 18 bases remaining between them. CDR3 size: 15 residues. The CDR3 reads CASRDGNRVNYGYTF. As DNA, the CDR3 is TGTGCCAGCCGCGACGGAAACAGGGTGAACTATGGCTACACCTTC.